The rows below give T cell receptor beta chains drawn from one sample of a study of shared clonotypes between healthy human individuals. TCRdb's copy holds only in-frame clones and misses some; the assay was immunoSEQ multiplex PCR. The data contain about 2 million clones, over 85% of them seen just once; the ten biggest clones take up about 1.1%. The sample comprised naive CD8+ T cells sorted from blood. The receptor set was obtained from a man aged 18 to 29 in good health. Both conserved end residues are part of each CDR3. The D gene is left open where the match is weak. Expanded clones are given a class, and other clones once, few, many or no size at all.

D	J	V	size	CDR3	DNA
NA	TRBJ2-1	TRBV27	NA	CASSFNRHNEQFF	TGTGCCAGCAGTTTTAATCGCCACAATGAGCAGTTCTTC
NA	TRBJ2-6	TRBV7-9	NA	CASSLTRDPGRANVLTF	TGTGCCAGCAGCTTAACCCGGGACCCAGGGCGGGCCAACGTCCTGACTTTC
NA	TRBJ2-7	TRBV10-2	once	CASSTGVSPYEQYF	TGCGCCAGCAGTACCGGTGTAAGTCCCTACGAGCAGTACTTC
TRBD2	TRBJ2-1	TRBV4-1	NA	CASSQPGTNYNEQFF	TGCGCCAGCAGCCAACCAGGGACTAACTACAATGAGCAGTTCTTC
NA	TRBJ2-2	TRBV15	NA	CATSDKINTGELFF	TGTGCCACCAGCGACAAGATAAACACCGGGGAGCTGTTTTTT
TRBD2	TRBJ2-7	TRBV4-3	NA	CASSQETSGSSYEQYF	TGCGCCAGCAGCCAAGAAACCAGCGGGAGTTCCTACGAGCAGTACTTC
NA	TRBJ2-1	TRBV20-1	once	CSAQVVNEQFF	TGCAGTGCACAGGTGGTCAATGAGCAGTTCTTC
TRBD1	TRBJ2-7	TRBV11-3	NA	CASSPGQGAREQYF	TGTGCCAGCAGCCCGGGACAGGGGGCTAGGGAGCAGTACTTC
TRBD2	TRBJ2-7	TRBV7-9	NA	CASSYRTSGYEQYF	TGTGCCAGCAGTTATAGGACTAGCGGGTACGAGCAGTACTTC
TRBD2	TRBJ2-7	TRBV7-6	once	CASRVAPGLEYEQYF	TGTGCCAGCAGGGTCGCCCCGGGACTAGAATACGAGCAGTACTTC
TRBD1	TRBJ1-2	TRBV23-1	NA	CASSQLSTGANYGYTF	TGCGCCAGCAGTCAACTCTCTACAGGGGCGAACTATGGCTACACCTTC
NA	TRBJ1-2	TRBV28	NA	CASSLFQGDYYGYTF	TGTGCCAGCAGTTTATTCCAGGGAGACTACTATGGCTACACCTTC
TRBD2	TRBJ2-7	TRBV7-6	NA	CASRGGGTYEQYF	TGTGCCAGCAGGGGCGGGGGGACCTACGAGCAGTACTTC
NA	TRBJ2-7	TRBV6-1	NA	CASSEGVASSYEQYF	TGTGCCAGCAGTGAAGGTGTAGCGAGCTCCTACGAGCAGTACTTC
TRBD1	TRBJ1-1	TRBV7-6	once	CASSLDPGQGLDTEAFF	TGTGCCAGCAGTCTAGATCCGGGACAGGGGTTGGACACTGAAGCTTTCTTT
TRBD2	TRBJ2-7	TRBV5-1	NA	CASSLGAGYEQYF	TGCGCCAGCAGCTTGGGAGCGGGATACGAGCAGTACTTC
TRBD1	TRBJ2-1	TRBV7-9	once	CASSLDSSGTGVGNEQFF	TGTGCCAGCAGCTTAGACTCATCCGGGACAGGGGTTGGGAATGAGCAGTTCTTC
TRBD1	TRBJ1-4	TRBV30	NA	CAWSEQGWVDEKLFF	TGTGCCTGGAGTGAACAGGGGTGGGTAGATGAAAAACTGTTTTTT
NA	TRBJ1-5	TRBV9	NA	CASSVDGNQPQHF	TGTGCCAGCAGCGTAGACGGCAATCAGCCCCAGCATTTT
TRBD1	TRBJ2-2	TRBV4-1	NA	CASSAGQGLDTGELFF	TGCGCCAGCAGCGCAGGACAGGGTTTGGACACCGGGGAGCTGTTTTTT
TRBD1	TRBJ2-2	TRBV6-5	NA	CASSYGQGAGGELFF	TGTGCCAGCAGTTACGGGCAGGGGGCAGGCGGGGAGCTGTTTTTT
NA	TRBJ1-1	TRBV7-2	NA	CASSPTGGTEAFF	TGTGCCAGCAGCCCGACCGGGGGCACTGAAGCTTTCTTT
TRBD1	TRBJ2-1	TRBV13	NA	CASSLGTGRNNEQFF	TGTGCCAGCAGCCTTGGGACAGGTCGAAACAATGAGCAGTTCTTC
NA	TRBJ2-7	TRBV5-4	NA	CASSYSPDYEQYF	TGTGCCAGCAGCTACTCCCCTGACTACGAGCAGTACTTC
NA	TRBJ1-5	TRBV6-1	NA	CASSEAMWGVAGRGQPQHF	TGTGCCAGCAGTGAAGCGATGTGGGGGGTGGCGGGGCGCGGGCAGCCCCAGCATTTT
TRBD1	TRBJ1-5	TRBV30	NA	CAWSRTGSDQPQHF	TGTGCCTGGAGCAGGACAGGGTCCGATCAGCCCCAGCATTTT